The 13 T cell receptor beta chains below were found in one sample sequenced in a study of blood T cell repertoires in COVID-19. The repertoire was sequenced with immunoSEQ multiplex PCR; TCRdb's copy has only in-frame clones and lacks some. This table holds 180,000 or so clones, about nine tenths found once. The sample was peripheral blood. The receptors derive from a man aged 70-80 years with acute or convalescent COVID-19.

CDR3 region: CASGGTSGSNEQFF. CDR3 bases: TGTGCCAGCGGGGGGACTAGCGGGAGCAATGAGCAGTTCTTC. This sequence joins TRBV9 and TRBJ2-1, with 14 bases that match TRBD2. V gave up 7 bases and J gave up 6 bases; unmatched junction bases: 3. The V gene's germline CDR1 is SGDLS and CDR2 YYNGEE. The CDR3 extends over 14 amino acids. Using reference TRBV9 and TRBJ2-1 for the parts outside the CDR3, the full variable domain is DSGVTQTPKHLITATGQRVTLRCSPRSGDLSVYWYQQSLDQGLQFLIQYYNGEERAKGNILERFSAQQFPDLHSELNLSSLELGDSALYFCASGGTSGSNEQFFGPGTRLTVL.

This chain uses TRBV10-1 with TRBJ1-1, with a weak D call TRBD1 (6 bases). The V and J ends lost 5 bases and 0 bases respectively, with 13 bases between them. The germline CDR1 and CDR2 sequences are WNHNN and SYGVQD (reference sequence). This CDR3 contains 15 residues. The CDR3 nucleotides read TGCGCCAGCAGTCCCACAGGGCCGGTGAACACTGAAGCTTTCTTT. It encodes CASSPTGPVNTEAFF.

The chain links TRBV6-2 or TRBV6-3 to TRBJ2-5; D possibly corresponds to TRBD1 (5 bases). CDR1 and CDR2 (germline): MNHEY, SVGEGT. The CDR3 length is 14 residues. V dropped 2 bases and J dropped 2 bases, with 9 bases sitting between them. The CDR3 DNA follows: TGTGCCAGCAGTTACCCCCAGGGACAAGAGACCCAGTACTTC. Translation gives CASSYPQGQETQYF.

CDR3 protein: CASTDSDRGNQPQHF. The CDR3 coding sequence is TGTGCCAGCACCGATTCGGACAGGGGAAATCAGCCCCAGCATTTT. J is TRBJ1-5 and V is TRBV28; 9 bases align to TRBD1. V gave up 7 bases and J gave up 4 bases; unmatched junction bases: 8. CDR3 length: 15 residues. Germline V gene sequence: CDR1 MDHEN, CDR2 SYDVKM.

The rearrangement links TRBV5-1 to TRBJ1-2; D not resolved. This CDR3 region has 15 residues. Germline CDR1 is SGHRS and CDR2 is YFSETQ. V lost 0 bases and J lost 5, with 14 bases in between. The CDR3 nucleotides are TGCGCCAGCAGCTTGGATCTTAACAGATTTTATGGCTACACCTTC. Encoded protein: CASSLDLNRFYGYTF.

This chain joins TRBV5-5 and TRBJ2-2; TRBD2 matches 11 bases. V trimming: 0 bases; J trimming: 1 base; junction bases outside the gene matches: 11. From germline, CDR1 is SGHKS and CDR2 YYEKEE (reference sequence). The CDR3 runs to 20 residues. The CDR3 sequence: CASSLGRTSGSSLNTGELFF. In DNA, the CDR3 is TGTGCCAGCAGCTTGGGACGGACTAGCGGGTCTAGCCTGAACACCGGGGAGCTGTTTTTT. Variable domain in full (rest from reference TRBV5-5 and TRBJ2-2): DAGVTQSPTHLIKTRGQQVTLRCSPISGHKSVSWYQQVLGQGPQFIFQYYEKEERGRGNFPDRFSARQFPNYSSELNVNALLLGDSALYLCASSLGRTSGSSLNTGELFFGEGSRLTVL.

In its sample, this clone was seen a few times. The CDR3 DNA reads TGCGCCAGCAGTGACGTGCGGGAGGGGGCAGATACGCAGTATTTT. This gives the protein CASSDVREGADTQYF. This sequence joins TRBV10-2 and TRBJ2-3; 9 nucleotides agree with TRBD2. CDR3 length: 15 amino acids. V trimming: 3 bases; J trimming: 4 bases; junction bases outside the gene matches: 5. In germline, CDR1 is WSHSY, CDR2 SAAADI.

V usage is TRBV7-2 and J usage is TRBJ2-7; 7 positions agree with TRBD2. Germline V gene data show CDR1 as SGHTA and CDR2 as FQGNSA. V shed 2 bases and J 6 bases; nucleotides not matched to a gene: 7. There are 14 residues in the CDR3. The CDR3 loop is CASSLLLAVPEQYF. CDR3 coding DNA: TGTGCCAGCAGCTTACTTCTAGCGGTTCCCGAGCAGTACTTC.

The V gene is TRBV13, the J gene TRBJ2-1; perhaps TRBD2 as D (6 bases). This CDR3 is built from 14 residues. Germline V gene lookup returns CDR1 PRHDT and CDR2 FYEKMQ (reference sequence). Trimming removed 2 bases at V and 6 bases at J, with 11 bases between. In nucleotides, the CDR3 is TGTGCCAGCAGCTTATCGGCTAGCGTCAATGAGCAGTTCTTC. Residues: CASSLSASVNEQFF.

In DNA, the CDR3 is TGTGCCAGCGGGGTGGGAGTGATGAACACTGAAGCTTTCTTT. Translation gives CASGVGVMNTEAFF. V and J are TRBV6-8 and TRBJ1-1; D gene unclear. Trimming cost V 8 bases and J 0 bases, with 13 bases left between them. The germline gives CDR1 MNHGY, CDR2 SAAAGT. This CDR3 is 14 amino acids long.

This chain links TRBV4-3 with TRBJ2-2, with D perhaps TRBD2 (6 bases). Trimming pared 1 base from V and 3 bases from J, leaving 12 bases between. CDR1 is LGHNA, CDR2 YSLEER, per germline. The CDR3 contains 16 residues. This chain's CDR3 is CASSQGRVLDTGELFF. CDR3 DNA sequence: TGCGCCAGCAGCCAAGGGAGGGTCTTAGACACCGGGGAGCTGTTTTTT.

This chain uses TRBV7-2 with TRBJ2-5; no clear D gene. Trimming left V 5 bases short and J 5 bases short, with 15 bases between. The CDR3 is 14 amino acids. Germline CDR1 and CDR2: SGHTA and FQGNSA. CDR3 amino acids: CASSIPEVGETQYF. CDR3 bases: TGTGCCAGCAGCATTCCCGAGGTCGGGGAGACCCAGTACTTC.

V gene TRBV7-3 combines with J gene TRBJ2-3; TRBD2 agrees at 9 bases. Trimming cost V 5 bases and J 3 bases; bases outside gene matches: 12. CDR1 SGHTA and CDR2 FQGTGA come from the germline V gene. This CDR3 has 17 amino acids. The chain's CDR3 is CASSPSAGGGLTDTQYF. The CDR3 DNA reads as TGTGCCAGCAGCCCCTCTGCGGGAGGGGGGTTGACAGATACGCAGTATTTT.